This T cell receptor (beta chain) appears in the sequencing data of a study of blood T cell repertoires in COVID-19. As for the study in general: Some COVID-19 samples were acute and others convalescent; all came from the United States, Italy and Spain.

Those enrolled, adults aged roughly 18 to 90 years, came from about two dozen US areas. Assignment of participants to cohorts was predicated upon participant-reported clinical history. CDR3 length: 16 amino acids. V lost 0 bases to trimming and J lost 0 bases, with 9 bases between them. Germline-derived CDR1 and CDR2 are MNHEY and SVGAGI. In the study's own analysis: Quantification of nucleated cells was approximated via reference gene primer amplification. Profiled with immunoSEQ multiplex PCR; TCRdb holds only in-frame clones, not every one. The V and J calls and clone size come from that table; D and trimming were worked out from the DNA. Found here are 200,000 to 300,000 clones, about 84% of them singletons; the top ten hold around 2%.

Sequenced material: PBMCs or T cells enriched from blood (not recorded which). This chain uses TRBV6-5 with TRBJ1-3, with D perhaps matching TRBD1 (5 bases). The TCR was taken from a woman between 45 and 65 years old who had recovered from COVID-19. The CDR3 bases are TGTGCCAGCAGTTACTCGACAGTTCTCTCTGGAAACACCATATATTTT. Translation: CASSYSTVLSGNTIYF.